Each of the 9 T cell receptor beta chains below was sequenced from the same sample in a study of blood T cell repertoires in COVID-19. Generated by immunoSEQ multiplex PCR, the TCRdb table keeps only in-frame clones and is missing some. This sample has around 150,000 clones, with roughly 90% found just once. Source material: peripheral blood. The receptors shown here come from a woman aged 55-70 years with active or convalescent COVID-19.

This clone was seen a handful of times. This chain links TRBV7-6 with TRBJ1-6, with a weak D call TRBD1 (6 bases). This CDR3 spans 16 amino acids. Germline V gene data show CDR1 as SGHVS and CDR2 as FNYEAQ. The V end was cut by 3 bases, the J end by 7 bases, with 16 bases between. The CDR3 here is CASSFGRGPRNSPLHF. The CDR3 DNA reads as TGTGCCAGCAGCTTTGGCAGGGGCCCGAGGAATTCACCCCTCCACTTT.

The rearrangement joins TRBV7-2 to TRBJ2-7; 9 bases line up with TRBD1. Germline lookup yields CDR1 SGHTA and CDR2 FQGNSA. V lost 2 bases and J lost 5; bases outside the gene matches: 4. This CDR3 region has 14 residues. The CDR3 protein is CASSLRDRDHEQYF. In DNA, the CDR3 is TGTGCCAGCAGCTTACGGGACAGGGACCACGAGCAGTACTTC.

The chain is built from TRBV7-2 and TRBJ2-7; D gene ambiguous. Germline CDR1 is SGHTA and CDR2 is FQGNSA. The CDR3 contains 16 residues. V lost 5 bases to trimming and J lost 4 bases, with 21 bases between them. The CDR3 nucleotides are TGTGCCAGCAGCAACCCGGCAGGCAGCCCCTATTACGAGCAGTACTTC. Its translation: CASSNPAGSPYYEQYF.

This chain connects TRBV10-3 to TRBJ1-2; 8 bases agree with TRBD1. V was clipped by 2 bases and J by 8 bases; unmatched bases: 4. Per the germline V gene, CDR1 is ENHRY and CDR2 is SYGVKD. The CDR3 extends over 13 amino acids. CDR3 nucleotides: TGTGCCATCAGTGAGGGACAGGGAGGGGGCTACACCTTC. This sequence encodes CAISEGQGGGYTF.

The chain links TRBV9 to TRBJ2-3; D is unresolved. CDR1 and CDR2 (germline): SGDLS, YYNGEE. The ends were cut back, 0 bases at V and 2 bases at J, with 7 bases in the middle. The CDR3 totals 14 residues. In DNA, the CDR3 is TGTGCCAGCAGCGTAGATCGGTACACAGATACGCAGTATTTT. It yields the protein CASSVDRYTDTQYF.

This rearrangement joins TRBV10-3 to TRBJ1-5; D is unresolved. V was cut by 0 bases and J by 1 base, with 10 bases left in between. Germline V lookup: CDR1 ENHRY, CDR2 SYGVKD. The CDR3 consists of 16 residues. CDR3 DNA sequence: TGTGCCATCAGTGAGTCAGGGTGGGAGAGCAATCAGCCCCAGCATTTT. Its translation is CAISESGWESNQPQHF.

This clone was recorded once. This chain links TRBV19 with TRBJ1-2, with D tentatively TRBD1 (5 bases). The germline CDR1 and CDR2 sequences are LNHDA and SQIVND (reference sequence). V dropped 2 bases and J dropped 0 bases, with 10 bases sitting between them. The CDR3 extends over 15 amino acids. The CDR3 protein is CASSISTGSNYGYTF. CDR3 DNA: TGTGCCAGTAGTATAAGTACAGGTTCTAACTATGGCTACACCTTC.

V and J are TRBV12-3 or TRBV12-4 and TRBJ1-2; no reliable D call. The CDR3 loop spans 12 amino acids. Trimming cost V 3 bases and J 8 bases, with 10 bases left between them. The CDR3 protein is CASSLSIEGYTF. DNA of the CDR3: TGTGCCAGCAGTTTGTCTATCGAAGGCTACACCTTC.

J is TRBJ1-1 and V is TRBV9; TRBD1 matches 7 bases. The CDR3 is 14 amino acids. V was clipped by 3 bases and J by 5 bases; unmatched bases: 7. Per germline, CDR1 SGDLS and CDR2 YYNGEE. The CDR3 bases are TGTGCCAGCAGCGCCGGGACAGAACTGACTGAAGCTTTCTTT. Residues: CASSAGTELTEAFF.